The T cell receptor beta chain under discussion was sequenced for a study of early T cells in non-severe SARS-CoV-2 infection. Overall study findings and caveats: Using VDJdb, the matching emphasized anti-spike CD8 responses while missing private and CD4 specificities.

V was pared by 4 bases and J by 3 bases, with 3 bases of the junction left unmatched. Germline V gene data show CDR1 as SGHVS and CDR2 as FNYEAQ. This CDR3 is 15 amino acids long. TCRdb analysed the 5' RACE reads with MiXCR anew, one entry per CDR3 protein. The repertoire has 85,000 to 100,000 distinct CDR3 sequences, approximately 11% of them found once; the top ten carry about 5%. This clonotype was seen more than once but under ten times. Its antigen is currently unknown. The rearrangement links TRBV7-6 to TRBJ2-1, with 10 bases fitting TRBD2. The sample was whole blood. This clonotype originated in an adult who was a healthcare worker with PCR-confirmed SARS-CoV-2 infection or an uninfected control (not recorded which). CDR3 nucleotides: TGTGCCAGCAGCTCCGGGACTAGCGACTACAATGAGCAGTTCTTC. It translates to CASSSGTSDYNEQFF.